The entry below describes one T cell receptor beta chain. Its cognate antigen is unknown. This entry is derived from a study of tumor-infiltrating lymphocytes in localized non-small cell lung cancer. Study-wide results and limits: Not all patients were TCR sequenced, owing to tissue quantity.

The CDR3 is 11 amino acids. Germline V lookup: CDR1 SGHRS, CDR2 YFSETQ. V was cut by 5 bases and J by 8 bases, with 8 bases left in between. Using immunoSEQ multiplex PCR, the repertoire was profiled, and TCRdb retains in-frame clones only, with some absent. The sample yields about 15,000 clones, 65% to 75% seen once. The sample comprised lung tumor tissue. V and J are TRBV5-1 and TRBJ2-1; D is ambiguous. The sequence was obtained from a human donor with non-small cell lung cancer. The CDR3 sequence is CASSQNDEQFF. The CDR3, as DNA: TGCGCCAGCAGTCAGAATGATGAGCAGTTCTTC.